The text below deals with one T cell receptor (beta chain). The PCR made use of 60 Vbeta and 13 Jbeta primers. Some clones are missing from TCRdb's copy, which holds only in-frame ones; the method was immunoSEQ multiplex PCR. The sample has roughly 100,000 clones, around 80% seen once. This sample stems from a study of cytomegalovirus exposure and HLA in healthy donors. Sequencing used PBMCs. The sequence came from a man in his thirties or forties in good health and CMV-seropositive.

The DNA for the CDR3 is TGCGCCAGCAGCTTGGGCCGAGGGGGTGGGTCACCCCTCCACTTT. Its protein product is CASSLGRGGGSPLHF. The J gene is TRBJ1-6, the V gene TRBV5-1; D may be TRBD1 (6 bases). Germline-derived CDR1 and CDR2 are SGHRS and YFSETQ. The CDR3 spans 15 residues. V was cut by 0 bases and J by 10 bases, with 14 bases left in between.